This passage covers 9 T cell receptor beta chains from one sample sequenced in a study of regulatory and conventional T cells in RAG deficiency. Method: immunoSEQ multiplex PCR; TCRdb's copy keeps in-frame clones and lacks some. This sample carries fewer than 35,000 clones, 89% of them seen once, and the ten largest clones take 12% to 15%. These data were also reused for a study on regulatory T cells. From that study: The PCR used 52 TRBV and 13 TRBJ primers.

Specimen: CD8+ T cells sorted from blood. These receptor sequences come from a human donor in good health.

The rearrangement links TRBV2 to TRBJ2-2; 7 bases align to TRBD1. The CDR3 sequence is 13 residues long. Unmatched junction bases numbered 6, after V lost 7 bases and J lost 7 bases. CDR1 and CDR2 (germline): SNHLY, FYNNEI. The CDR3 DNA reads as TGTGCCAGCACCCGACAGGGTATCGGGGAGCTGTTTTTT. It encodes CASTRQGIGELFF. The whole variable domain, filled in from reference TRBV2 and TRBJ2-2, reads EPEVTQTPSHQVTQMGQEVILRCVPISNHLYFYWYRQILGQKVEFLVSFYNNEISEKSEIFDDQFSVERPDGSNFTLKIRSTKLEDSAMYFCASTRQGIGELFFGEGSRLTVL.

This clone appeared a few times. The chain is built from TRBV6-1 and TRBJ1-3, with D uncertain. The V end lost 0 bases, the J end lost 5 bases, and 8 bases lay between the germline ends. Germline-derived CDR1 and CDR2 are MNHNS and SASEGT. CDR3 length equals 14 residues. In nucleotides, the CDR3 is TGTGCCAGCAGTGAAGCAGAGTCTCGAAACACCATATATTTT. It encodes CASSEAESRNTIYF.

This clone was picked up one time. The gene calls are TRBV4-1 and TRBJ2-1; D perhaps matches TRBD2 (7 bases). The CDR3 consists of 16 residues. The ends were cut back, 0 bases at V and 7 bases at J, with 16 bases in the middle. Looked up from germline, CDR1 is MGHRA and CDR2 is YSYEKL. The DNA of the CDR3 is TGCGCCAGCAGCCAAGATCTAGGACTAGGGGGGAATGAGCAGTTCTTC. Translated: CASSQDLGLGGNEQFF.

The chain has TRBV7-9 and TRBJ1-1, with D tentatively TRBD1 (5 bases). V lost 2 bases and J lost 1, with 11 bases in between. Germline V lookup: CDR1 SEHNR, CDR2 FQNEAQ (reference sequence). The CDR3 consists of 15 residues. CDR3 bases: TGTGCCAGCAGCTTATTTCAGGGCTCGAACACTGAAGCTTTCTTT. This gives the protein CASSLFQGSNTEAFF.

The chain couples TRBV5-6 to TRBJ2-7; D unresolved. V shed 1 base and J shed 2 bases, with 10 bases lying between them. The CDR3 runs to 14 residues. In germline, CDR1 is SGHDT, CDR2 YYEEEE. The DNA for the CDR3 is TGTGCCAGCAGCTTGAGGTCCTCCGCCTACGAGCAGTACTTC. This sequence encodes CASSLRSSAYEQYF.

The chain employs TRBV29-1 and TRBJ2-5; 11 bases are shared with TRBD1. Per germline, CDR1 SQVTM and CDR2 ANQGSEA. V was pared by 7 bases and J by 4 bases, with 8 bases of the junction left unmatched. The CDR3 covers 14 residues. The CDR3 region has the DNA TGCAGCGGTGGACAGGGGGCGATGCGAGAGACCCAGTACTTC. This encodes CSGGQGAMRETQYF.

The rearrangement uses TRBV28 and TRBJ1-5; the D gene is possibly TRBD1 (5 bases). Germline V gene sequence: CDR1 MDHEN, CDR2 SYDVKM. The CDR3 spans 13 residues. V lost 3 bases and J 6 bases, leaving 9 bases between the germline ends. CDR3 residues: CASSFRVGQPQHF. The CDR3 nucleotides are TGTGCCAGCAGTTTCAGGGTAGGTCAGCCCCAGCATTTT.

For the CDR3, the DNA is TGTGCCAGCAGTTACTCAGCAGGGGGTAACAAGGAAAAACTGTTTTTT. It translates to CASSYSAGGNKEKLFF. This chain links TRBV6-5 with TRBJ1-4; 7 nucleotides agree with TRBD1. Losses at the gene ends were 0 bases for V and 8 bases for J; bases not matched to a gene: 9. Germline V gives CDR1 MNHEY, CDR2 SVGAGI. The CDR3 extends over 16 amino acids.

The CDR3, as DNA: TGTGCCAGCAGTGCTCCCACTAGCGGGGGGGCCAATGAGCAGTTCTTC. Translation gives CASSAPTSGGANEQFF. This chain connects TRBV6-1 to TRBJ2-1; 13 positions agree with TRBD2. The CDR3 is made up of 16 amino acids. Germline-derived CDR1 and CDR2 are MNHNS and SASEGT. V was pared by 4 bases and J by 6 bases, with 6 bases of the junction left unmatched.